The rows below give T cell receptor beta chains drawn from one sample of a study of cytomegalovirus exposure and HLA in healthy donors. Generated by immunoSEQ multiplex PCR, the TCRdb table keeps only in-frame clones and is missing some. The repertoire holds 100,000 to 150,000 clones, over 75% seen once, with 5.9% in the top ten. The sample comprised PBMCs. Receptor source: a woman in her thirties or forties in good health and CMV-seropositive. The conserved cysteine and the conserved F or W are not part of the CDR3 here. Fields, in order: D gene, clone size, V gene, J gene, CDR3 protein. D genes are given only for firm matches. The size of a clone is reported for some rows only, either as once, few or many, or as a class for expanded clones.

TRBD2	few	TRBV7-9	TRBJ2-1	ASRASGIGVNEQF
TRBD2	.	TRBV10-3	TRBJ2-3	AIGASGRTDTQY
TRBD1	.	TRBV13	TRBJ2-7	ASSLVGAGGEQY
TRBD2	.	TRBV9	TRBJ2-2	ASSVYSAGGGGELF
TRBD2	.	TRBV7-9	TRBJ2-5	ASSLRGVETQY
TRBD1	.	TRBV6-6	TRBJ2-5	ASRHRTGEVKTQY
.	few	TRBV5-6	TRBJ2-3	ASSLGQADTQY
TRBD1	once	TRBV6-1	TRBJ1-2	ASSGDGQGYGYT
TRBD1	few	TRBV5-1	TRBJ1-6	ASSPGTGHSPLH
.	.	TRBV28	TRBJ2-5	ASSLLGLETQY
.	.	TRBV9	TRBJ2-1	ASSGGPTSFDEQF
TRBD1	few	TRBV29-1	.	SVSTGQAIYEQY
.	.	TRBV28	TRBJ2-7	ASTSSYEQY
TRBD2	.	TRBV6-5	TRBJ2-5	ASSGTGTRGETQY
TRBD1	once	TRBV28	TRBJ1-4	ASTDRGEKLF